This entry features one TCR beta chain sequence. Its antigen is not identified. The data are from a study of monozygotic twins with inflammatory bowel disease. Regarding the study as a whole: T cell subtypes were not distinguishable in this analysis.

Germline CDR1 reads MNHEY; CDR2 reads SVGEGT. The CDR3 has 15 amino acids. Total RNA, at roughly 3,700 ng, went into every TCR library. TCRdb processed the 5' RACE reads again and assigns one entry to each CDR3 protein, with no DNA. The table lists 300,000 to 400,000 distinct CDR3 sequences, with over 2% in the top ten. The receptor was isolated from a human donor with ulcerative colitis or Crohn's disease, or a healthy co-twin of an affected twin (not recorded which). This chain links TRBV6-2 or TRBV6-3 with TRBJ1-1; TCRdb lists TRBD1, though no DNA is available to test this call. The specimen was blood. This CDR3 reads CASRPSDRGGSEAFF.